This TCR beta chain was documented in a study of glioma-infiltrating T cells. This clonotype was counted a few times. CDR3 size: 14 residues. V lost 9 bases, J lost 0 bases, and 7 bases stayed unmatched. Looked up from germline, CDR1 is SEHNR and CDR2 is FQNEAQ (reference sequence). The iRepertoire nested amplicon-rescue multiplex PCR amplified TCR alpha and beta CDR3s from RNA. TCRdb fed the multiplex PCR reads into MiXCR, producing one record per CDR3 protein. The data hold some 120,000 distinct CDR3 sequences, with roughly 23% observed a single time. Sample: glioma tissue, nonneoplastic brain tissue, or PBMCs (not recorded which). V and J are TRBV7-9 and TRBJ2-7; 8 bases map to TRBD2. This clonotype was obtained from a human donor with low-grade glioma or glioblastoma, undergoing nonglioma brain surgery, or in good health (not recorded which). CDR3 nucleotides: TGTGCCAGTCGTCCGGGACTAGACTCCTACGAGCAGTACTTC. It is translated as CASRPGLDSYEQYF.